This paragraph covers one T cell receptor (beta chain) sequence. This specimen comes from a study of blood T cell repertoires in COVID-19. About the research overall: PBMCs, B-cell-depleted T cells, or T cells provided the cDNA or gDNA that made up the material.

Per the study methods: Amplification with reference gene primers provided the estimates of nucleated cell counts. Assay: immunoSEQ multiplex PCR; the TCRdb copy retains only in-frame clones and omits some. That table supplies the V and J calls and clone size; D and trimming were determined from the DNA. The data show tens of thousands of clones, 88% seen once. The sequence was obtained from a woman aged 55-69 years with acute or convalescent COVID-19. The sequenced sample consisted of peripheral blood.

The CDR3 nucleotides read TGTGCCAGCAGCCAATCCAGGGTCACCACTGAAGCTTTCTTT. It translates to CASSQSRVTTEAFF. The J gene is TRBJ1-1, the V gene TRBV3-1 (or the pseudogene TRBV3-2); D perhaps matches TRBD1 (5 bases). The germline gives CDR1 LGHDT, CDR2 YNNKEL (reference sequence). The CDR3 spans 14 residues. The V end was cut by 2 bases, the J end by 4 bases, with 11 bases between.